The 25 T cell receptor beta chains given below trace back to one sample, sequenced in a study of T cell responses to AZD1222 COVID-19 vaccine. Profiled with immunoSEQ multiplex PCR; TCRdb holds only in-frame clones, not every one. This repertoire shows roughly 140,000 clones, less than 95% found once; its top ten account for 1.3%. Here the sequenced sample was peripheral blood, taken on day 0 of AZD1222 vaccination. These receptors were taken from an adult in good health.

Concerning this clone: The junction departs from germline at one end; a sequencing error may be responsible. This chain uses TRBV10-1 with TRBJ2-2; TRBD2 aligns across 11 bases. The CDR3 loop spans 22 amino acids. Germline V gene sequence: CDR1 WNHNN, CDR2 SYGVQD (reference sequence). CDR3 sequence (DNA): TGCGCCAGCAGTGAGTCGAGGGTAGCGGGAGGGCCACAGACGTCGAACACCGAGGAGCTGTTTTTT. This gives the protein CASSESRVAGGPQTSNTEELFF.

The rearrangement links TRBV7-9 to TRBJ2-1, with 9 bases fitting TRBD1. Germline-derived CDR1 and CDR2 are SEHNR and FQNEAQ (reference sequence). V was pared by 6 bases and J by 4 bases, with 7 bases of the junction left unmatched. The CDR3 loop spans 15 amino acids. In nucleotides, the CDR3 is TGTGCCAGCAGGTCGAAGGGACAGGGTTACAATGAGCAGTTCTTC. It specifies CASRSKGQGYNEQFF.

The chain is built from TRBV6-5 and TRBJ1-1, with D possibly matching TRBD1 (5 bases). The CDR3 consists of 13 residues. Trimming took off 4 bases at V and 3 bases at J, with 9 bases between the two ends. Germline CDR1 MNHEY, CDR2 SVGAGI. The CDR3 DNA reads TGTGCCAGCAGTTTGCAGGGTGACACTGAAGCTTTCTTT. This gives the protein CASSLQGDTEAFF.

This clone was seen just once. The chain carries TRBV20-1 and TRBJ2-2; D unresolved. The germline CDR1 and CDR2 sequences are DFQATT and SNEGSKA (reference sequence). The CDR3 runs to 11 residues. With 0 bases removed from V and 6 bases from J, the gap between germline ends came to 2 bases. DNA of the CDR3: TGCAGTGCTAGAGATGCCGGGGAGCTGTTTTTT. Encoded protein: CSARDAGELFF.

CDR3 DNA: TGTGCCAGTAGTGTATCCCGGCTGGGACAGCGAGGGGATAACTATGGCTACACCTTC. Protein sequence: CASSVSRLGQRGDNYGYTF. The chain joins TRBV19 to TRBJ1-2; 7 bases agree with TRBD1. Germline V gene data show CDR1 as LNHDA and CDR2 as SQIVND (reference sequence). The V segment lost 5 bases and the J segment 1 base; nucleotides outside the gene matches: 19. The CDR3 length is 19 residues.

This chain links TRBV5-1 with TRBJ1-4, with 8 bases fitting TRBD1. Germline loops: CDR1 SGHRS, CDR2 YFSETQ. Losses at the gene ends were 3 bases for V and 6 bases for J; bases not matched to a gene: 7. This CDR3 is 15 amino acids long. CDR3 loop: CASSWSGTGDEKLFF. Written as DNA, the CDR3 is TGCGCCAGCAGCTGGTCCGGGACAGGAGATGAAAAACTGTTTTTT.

The genes are TRBV3-1 (or the pseudogene TRBV3-2) and TRBJ1-2; D is unclear. V lost 5 bases, J lost 6 bases, and 10 bases lay in between. CDR3 length: 12 residues. Germline assignment: CDR1 LGHDT and CDR2 YNNKEL (reference sequence). The CDR3 loop is CASSSGLDGYTF. In DNA form, the CDR3 reads TGTGCCAGCAGCAGTGGACTCGATGGCTACACCTTC.

The rearrangement joins TRBV5-6 to TRBJ1-6, with TRBD1 matching over 10 bases. CDR3 length equals 16 residues. V was clipped by 2 bases and J by 8 bases; unmatched bases: 7. Germline V CDR1 and CDR2: SGHDT, YYEEEE. CDR3 DNA sequence: TGTGCCAGCAGCTTTATTACCGGGACAGGGGATTCACCCCTCCACTTT. It translates to CASSFITGTGDSPLHF.

The chain recombines TRBV5-8 with TRBJ1-5, with TRBD1 identical over 7 bases. J gave up 6 bases and V 3 bases, and 6 bases lay outside the gene matches. The CDR3 is 14 residues long. CDR1 SGHTS and CDR2 YDEGEE come from the germline V gene. CDR3 loop: CASSWRGLGQPQHF. The CDR3 region has the DNA TGTGCCAGCAGCTGGAGGGGGCTCGGTCAGCCCCAGCATTTT.

The chain couples TRBV11-2 to TRBJ2-3, with D tentatively TRBD1 (5 bases). The V end was cut by 3 bases, the J end by 3 bases, with 10 bases between. The length of the CDR3 is 14 residues. The germline V gene encodes CDR1 SGHAT and CDR2 FQNNGV. Written as DNA, the CDR3 is TGTGCCAGCAGCTTGCAGGGTTCGACAGATACGCAGTATTTT. Residues: CASSLQGSTDTQYF.

This clone appeared once. The chain joins TRBV18 to TRBJ1-4, with D perhaps matching TRBD1 (5 bases). The length of the CDR3 is 16 residues. V was shortened by 1 base and J by 6 bases, with 15 bases between the two germline ends. Germline V gene sequence: CDR1 KGHSH, CDR2 LQKENI. The CDR3 nucleotides are TGTGCCAGCTCACCACTGGTGGGGCACGGATATGAAAAACTGTTTTTT. Translated, it gives CASSPLVGHGYEKLFF.

The J gene is TRBJ2-3, the V gene TRBV4-1, with TRBD1 identical over 10 bases. V shed 4 bases, J shed 6 bases, and the junction held 7 bases outside the gene matches. The CDR3 is 15 amino acids. Germline values: CDR1 MGHRA, CDR2 YSYEKL. CDR3 in DNA: TGCGCCAGCAGCCGGGACAGGGGACAATTTGATACGCAGTATTTT. Its protein is CASSRDRGQFDTQYF.

In the case of this clone: The same CDR3 also results from other DNA sequences found in this sample. The chain employs TRBV6-5 and TRBJ1-2; D is uncertain. This CDR3 contains 14 residues. Germline CDR1 is MNHEY and CDR2 is SVGAGI. V shed 0 bases and J shed 5 bases, with 10 bases lying between them. The CDR3 protein is CASSYSSGGYGYTF. CDR3 nucleotides: TGTGCCAGCAGTTACTCTTCGGGAGGGTATGGCTACACCTTC.

V gene TRBV27 combines with J gene TRBJ1-2; D gene uncertain. Germline V gene lookup returns CDR1 MNHEY and CDR2 SMNVEV (reference sequence). The CDR3 runs to 17 residues. V was pared by 4 bases and J by 3 bases, with 21 bases between. CDR3 sequence: CASSSGQNPPRDYGYTF. The CDR3 DNA follows: TGTGCCAGCAGTTCCGGGCAGAACCCTCCTAGGGACTATGGCTACACCTTC.

The gene calls are TRBV5-8 and TRBJ1-6; 8 positions agree with TRBD1. The CDR3 runs to 14 residues. After removal of 2 bases from V and 7 bases from J, the junction contained 2 bases not matched to a gene. Germline CDR1 reads SGHTS; CDR2 reads YDEGEE. The CDR3 bases are TGTGCCAGCAGCTTTGGACAGGGCAATTCACCCCTCCACTTT. The encoded protein is CASSFGQGNSPLHF.

This chain joins TRBV28 and TRBJ1-4; 7 nucleotides agree with TRBD1. CDR1 and CDR2 from the germline V gene are MDHEN and SYDVKM. The CDR3 is 16 residues long. V was clipped by 6 bases and J by 0 bases; unmatched bases: 7. This CDR3 reads CASRTTGVATNEKLFF. The DNA of the CDR3 is TGTGCCAGCAGAACCACAGGGGTCGCAACTAATGAAAAACTGTTTTTT.

The chain carries TRBV6-1 and TRBJ1-2, with no clear D. Germline CDR1 reads MNHNS; CDR2 reads SASEGT. The CDR3 has 15 residues. V lost 2 bases and J 5 bases, leaving 15 bases between the germline ends. The chain's CDR3 is CASSEMAETVYGYTF. CDR3 coding DNA: TGTGCCAGCAGTGAAATGGCCGAGACCGTTTATGGCTACACCTTC.

This rearrangement joins TRBV5-5 to TRBJ1-4; 7 bases fit TRBD1. Trimming took 4 bases from V and 0 from J; bases not matched to a gene: 3. There are 15 residues in the CDR3. Germline CDR1 is SGHKS and CDR2 is YYEKEE (reference sequence). The CDR3 bases are TGTGCCAGCAGCCGCGGGACAGCAACTAATGAAAAACTGTTTTTT. Translation gives CASSRGTATNEKLFF. Full variable domain (remainder filled in from reference TRBV5-5 and TRBJ1-4): DAGVTQSPTHLIKTRGQQVTLRCSPISGHKSVSWYQQVLGQGPQFIFQYYEKEERGRGNFPDRFSARQFPNYSSELNVNALLLGDSALYLCASSRGTATNEKLFFGSGTQLSVL.

The V gene is TRBV2, the J gene TRBJ1-4; D remains ambiguous. This CDR3 comprises 14 residues. CDR1 and CDR2 from the germline V gene are SNHLY and FYNNEI. The V and J ends lost 8 bases and 3 bases respectively, with 13 bases between them. This CDR3 is CASALDGANEKLFF. The CDR3 nucleotides are TGTGCCAGCGCGCTCGACGGGGCTAATGAAAAACTGTTTTTT.

V is TRBV11-2 and J is TRBJ2-2; D may be TRBD1 (6 bases). The CDR3 contains 15 residues. V shed 1 base and J shed 5 bases, with 11 bases lying between them. The germline V gene encodes CDR1 SGHAT and CDR2 FQNNGV. This chain's CDR3 is CASSLGQGRTGELFF. The CDR3 region has the DNA TGTGCCAGCAGCTTAGGGCAGGGGCGGACCGGGGAGCTGTTTTTT.

This rearrangement joins TRBV11-2 to TRBJ1-1; 9 bases map to TRBD1. The trim removed 5 bases at V and 4 bases at J, leaving 8 bases unmatched. The length of the CDR3 is 15 residues. The germline V gene encodes CDR1 SGHAT and CDR2 FQNNGV. For the CDR3, the DNA is TGTGCCAGCAGCCTTTGGACAGGGGCAAGCACTGAAGCTTTCTTT. Protein product: CASSLWTGASTEAFF.

The gene calls are TRBV25-1 and TRBJ1-2; D may be TRBD1 (6 bases). Germline-derived CDR1 and CDR2 are MGHDK and SYGVNS. This CDR3 region has 12 residues. V was shortened by 10 bases and J by 6 bases, with 15 bases between the two germline ends. The CDR3 reads CATSRGSDGYTF. The CDR3 DNA reads as TGTGCCACGAGCAGGGGATCGGATGGCTACACCTTC.

In its sample, this clone was seen once. The V gene is TRBV18, the J gene TRBJ1-2; 10 bases align to TRBD1. Per the germline V gene, CDR1 is KGHSH and CDR2 is LQKENI. The CDR3 contains 14 residues. The V gene end was trimmed by 3 bases and the J gene end by 4 bases; junction bases not matched to a gene: 2. Here the CDR3 reads CASSPRDRGYGYTF. CDR3 bases: TGTGCCAGCTCACCGCGGGACAGGGGCTATGGCTACACCTTC.

Concerning this clone itself: One end of the junction fails to match germline, which may point to a read error. V and J are TRBV2 and TRBJ1-5; TRBD1 matches at 7 bases. Germline V gene data show CDR1 as SNHLY and CDR2 as FYNNEI. This CDR3 region has 15 residues. The CDR3 reads CASREDRAANQPQHF. The DNA for the CDR3 is TGTGCCAGCAGGGAAGACAGGGCCGCTAATCAGCCCCAGCATTTT.

The gene calls are TRBV18 and TRBJ1-4; a weak D match, TRBD1 (5 bases). The germline V and J ends were trimmed by 5 bases and 4 bases, with 11 bases remaining between them. The CDR3 sequence is 14 residues long. The germline V gene encodes CDR1 KGHSH and CDR2 LQKENI. For the CDR3, the DNA is TGTGCCAGCTCAACGGGACTTAATAATGAAAAACTGTTTTTT. This encodes CASSTGLNNEKLFF.